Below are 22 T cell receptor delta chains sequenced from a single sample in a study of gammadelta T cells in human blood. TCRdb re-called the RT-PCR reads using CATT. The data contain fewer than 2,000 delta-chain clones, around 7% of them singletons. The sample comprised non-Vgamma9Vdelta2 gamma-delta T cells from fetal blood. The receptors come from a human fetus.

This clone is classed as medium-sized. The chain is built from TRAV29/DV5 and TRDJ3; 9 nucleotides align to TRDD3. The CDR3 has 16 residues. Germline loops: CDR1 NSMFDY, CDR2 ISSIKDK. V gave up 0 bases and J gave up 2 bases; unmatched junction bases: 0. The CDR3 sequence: CAASGGYAWDTRQMFF. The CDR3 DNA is TGTGCAGCAAGCGGGGGATACGCCTGGGACACCCGACAGATGTTTTTC.

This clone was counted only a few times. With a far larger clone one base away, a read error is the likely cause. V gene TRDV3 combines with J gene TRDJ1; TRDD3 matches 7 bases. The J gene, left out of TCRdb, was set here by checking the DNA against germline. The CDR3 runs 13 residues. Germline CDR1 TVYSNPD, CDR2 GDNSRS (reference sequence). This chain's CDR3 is CAFTGGYTNKLIF. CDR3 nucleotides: TGTGCCTTTACTGGGGGGTACACCAATAAACTCATCTTT.

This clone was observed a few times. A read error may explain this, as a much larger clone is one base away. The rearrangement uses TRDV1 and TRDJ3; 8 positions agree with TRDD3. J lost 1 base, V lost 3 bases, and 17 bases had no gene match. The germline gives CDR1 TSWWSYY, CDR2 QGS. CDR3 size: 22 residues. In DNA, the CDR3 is TGTGCTCTTGGGGAGCGGCCTTCTTTACTGGGGGGTACGTCCTGGGACACCCGACAGATGTTTTTC. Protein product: CALGERPSLLGGTSWDTRQMFF.

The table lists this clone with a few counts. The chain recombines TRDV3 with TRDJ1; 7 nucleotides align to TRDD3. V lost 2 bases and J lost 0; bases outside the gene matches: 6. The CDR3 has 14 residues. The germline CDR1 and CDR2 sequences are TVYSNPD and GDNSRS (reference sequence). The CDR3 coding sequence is TGTGCCTTTCGTACTGGGGCTGACACCGATAAACTCATCTTT. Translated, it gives CAFRTGADTDKLIF.

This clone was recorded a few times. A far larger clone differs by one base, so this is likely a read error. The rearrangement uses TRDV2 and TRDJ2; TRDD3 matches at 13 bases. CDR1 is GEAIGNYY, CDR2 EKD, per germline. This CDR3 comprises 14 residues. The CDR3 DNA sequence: TGTGCCCGTGACACTGGGGGATACGCAGCACAACTCTTCTTT. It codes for CARDTGGYAAQLFF.

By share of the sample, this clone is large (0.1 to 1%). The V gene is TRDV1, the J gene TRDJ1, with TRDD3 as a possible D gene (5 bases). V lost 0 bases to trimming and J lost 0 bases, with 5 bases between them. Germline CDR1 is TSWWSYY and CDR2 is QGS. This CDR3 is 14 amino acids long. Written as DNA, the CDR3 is TGTGCTCTTGGGGAACTGGGATACACCGATAAACTCATCTTT. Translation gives CALGELGYTDKLIF.

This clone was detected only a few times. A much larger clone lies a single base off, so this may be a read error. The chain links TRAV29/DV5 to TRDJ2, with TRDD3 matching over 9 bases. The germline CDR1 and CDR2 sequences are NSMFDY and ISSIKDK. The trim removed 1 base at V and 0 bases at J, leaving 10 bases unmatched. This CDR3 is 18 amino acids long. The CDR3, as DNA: TGTGCAGCAAGCCCTACTGGGGGACACGCGGCTTTGACAGCACAACTCTTCTTT. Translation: CAASPTGGHAALTAQLFF. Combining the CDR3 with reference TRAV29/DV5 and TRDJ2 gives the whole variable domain DQQVKQNSPSLSVQEGRISILNCDYTNSMFDYFLWYKKYPAEGPTFLISISSIKDKNEDGRFTVFLNKSAKHLSLHIVPSQPGDSAVYFCAASPTGGHAALTAQLFFGKGTQLIVEP.

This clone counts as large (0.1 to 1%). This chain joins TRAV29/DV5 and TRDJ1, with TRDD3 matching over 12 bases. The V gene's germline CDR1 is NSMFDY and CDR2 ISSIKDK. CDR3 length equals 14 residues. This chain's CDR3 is CAAGGYEHTDKLIF. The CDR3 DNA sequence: TGTGCTGCTGGGGGATACGAACACACCGATAAACTCATCTTT.

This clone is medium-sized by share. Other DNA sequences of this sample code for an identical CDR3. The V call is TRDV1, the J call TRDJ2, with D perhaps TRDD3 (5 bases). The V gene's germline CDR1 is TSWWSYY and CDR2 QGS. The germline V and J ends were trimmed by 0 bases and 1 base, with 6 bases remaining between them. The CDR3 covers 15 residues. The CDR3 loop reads CALGELGDLTAQLFF. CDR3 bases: TGTGCTCTTGGGGAACTAGGGGATTTGACAGCACAACTCTTCTTT.

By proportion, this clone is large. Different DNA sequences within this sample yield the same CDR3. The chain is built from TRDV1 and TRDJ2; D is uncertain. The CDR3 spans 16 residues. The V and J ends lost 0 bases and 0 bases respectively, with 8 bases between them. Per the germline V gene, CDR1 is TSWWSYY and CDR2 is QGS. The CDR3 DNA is TGTGCTCTTGGGGAACTCGGGTTAGCTTTGACAGCACAACTCTTCTTT. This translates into CALGELGLALTAQLFF.

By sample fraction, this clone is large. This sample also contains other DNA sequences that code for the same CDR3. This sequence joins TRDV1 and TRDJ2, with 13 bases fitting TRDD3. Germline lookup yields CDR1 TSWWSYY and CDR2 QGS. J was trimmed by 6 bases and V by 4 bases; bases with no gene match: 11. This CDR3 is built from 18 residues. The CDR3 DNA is TGTGCTCTTGGGGGCTTCCTACTGGGGGATACGCGGGCAGCACAACTCTTCTTT. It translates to CALGGFLLGDTRAAQLFF.

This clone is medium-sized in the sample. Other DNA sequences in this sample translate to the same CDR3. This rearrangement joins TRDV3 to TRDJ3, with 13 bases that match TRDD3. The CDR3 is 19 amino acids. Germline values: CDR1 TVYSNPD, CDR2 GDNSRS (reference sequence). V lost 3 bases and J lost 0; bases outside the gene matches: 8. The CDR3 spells CAFGTGGYGSSWDTRQMFF. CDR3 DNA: TGTGCCTTCGGTACTGGGGGATACGGTAGCTCCTGGGACACCCGACAGATGTTTTTC.

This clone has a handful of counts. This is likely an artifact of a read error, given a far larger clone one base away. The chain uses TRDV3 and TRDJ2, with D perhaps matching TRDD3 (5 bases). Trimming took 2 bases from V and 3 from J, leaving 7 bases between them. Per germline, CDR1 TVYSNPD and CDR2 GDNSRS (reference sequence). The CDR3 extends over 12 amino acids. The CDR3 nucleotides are TGTGCCTTTGGGGAACTGACAGCACAACTCTTCTTT. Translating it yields CAFGELTAQLFF.

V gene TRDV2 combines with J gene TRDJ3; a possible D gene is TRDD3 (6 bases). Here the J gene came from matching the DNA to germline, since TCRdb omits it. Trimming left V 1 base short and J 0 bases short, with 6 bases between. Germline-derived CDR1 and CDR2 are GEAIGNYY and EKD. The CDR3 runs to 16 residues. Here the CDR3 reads CACDTGYSWDTRQMFF. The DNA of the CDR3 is TGTGCCTGTGACACGGGATACTCCTGGGACACCCGACAGATGTTTTTC.

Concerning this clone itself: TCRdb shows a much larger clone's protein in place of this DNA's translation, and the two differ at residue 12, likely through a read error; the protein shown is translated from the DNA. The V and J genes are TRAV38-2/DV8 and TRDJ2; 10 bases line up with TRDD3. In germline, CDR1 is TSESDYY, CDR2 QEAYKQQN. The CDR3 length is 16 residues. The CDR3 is CAYRSADWGMTTQLFF. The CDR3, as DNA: TGTGCTTATAGGAGCGCTGACTGGGGGATGACAACACAACTCTTCTTT.

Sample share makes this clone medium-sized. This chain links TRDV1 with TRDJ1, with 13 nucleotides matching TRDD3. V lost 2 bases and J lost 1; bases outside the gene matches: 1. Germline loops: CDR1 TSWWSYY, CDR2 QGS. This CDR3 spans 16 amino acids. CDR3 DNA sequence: TGTGCTCTTGGGGAATACTGGGGGATACGCACCGATAAACTCATCTTT. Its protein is CALGEYWGIRTDKLIF.

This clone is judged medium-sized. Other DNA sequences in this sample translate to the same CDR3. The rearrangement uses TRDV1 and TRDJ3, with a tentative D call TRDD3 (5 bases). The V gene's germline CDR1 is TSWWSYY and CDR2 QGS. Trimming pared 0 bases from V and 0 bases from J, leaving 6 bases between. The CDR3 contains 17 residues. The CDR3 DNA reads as TGTGCTCTTGGGGAACTAGGATACTCCTGGGACACCCGACAGATGTTTTTC. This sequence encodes CALGELGYSWDTRQMFF.

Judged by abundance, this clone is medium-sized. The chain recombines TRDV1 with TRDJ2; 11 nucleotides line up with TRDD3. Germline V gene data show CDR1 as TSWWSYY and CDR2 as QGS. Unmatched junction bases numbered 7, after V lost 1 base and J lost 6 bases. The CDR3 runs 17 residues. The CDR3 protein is CALGERWGILGAAQLFF. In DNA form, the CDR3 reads TGTGCTCTTGGGGAACGCTGGGGGATACTTGGAGCAGCACAACTCTTCTTT.

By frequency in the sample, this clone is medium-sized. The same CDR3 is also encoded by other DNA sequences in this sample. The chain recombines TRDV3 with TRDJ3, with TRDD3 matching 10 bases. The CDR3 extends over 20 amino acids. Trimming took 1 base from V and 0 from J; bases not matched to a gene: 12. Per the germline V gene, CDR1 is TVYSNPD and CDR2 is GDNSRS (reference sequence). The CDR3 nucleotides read TGTGCCTTTACCCCCTTTCGGGGGATACGCGGCTCCTGGGACACCCGACAGATGTTTTTC. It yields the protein CAFTPFRGIRGSWDTRQMFF.

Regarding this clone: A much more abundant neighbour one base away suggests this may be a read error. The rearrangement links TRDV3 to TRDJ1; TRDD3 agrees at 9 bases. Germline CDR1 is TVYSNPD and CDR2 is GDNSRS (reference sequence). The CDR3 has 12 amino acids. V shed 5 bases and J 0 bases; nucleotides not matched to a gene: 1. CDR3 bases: TGTGCCGCTGGGGGATACACCGATAAACTCATCTTT. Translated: CAAGGYTDKLIF.

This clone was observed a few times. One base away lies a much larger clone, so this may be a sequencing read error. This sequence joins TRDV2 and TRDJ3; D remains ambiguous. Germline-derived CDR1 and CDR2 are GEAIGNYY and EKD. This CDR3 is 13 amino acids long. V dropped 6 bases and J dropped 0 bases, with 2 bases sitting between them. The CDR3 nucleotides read TGTGCCTGTAGCTCCTGGGACACCCGACAGATGTTTTTC. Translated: CACSSWDTRQMFF.

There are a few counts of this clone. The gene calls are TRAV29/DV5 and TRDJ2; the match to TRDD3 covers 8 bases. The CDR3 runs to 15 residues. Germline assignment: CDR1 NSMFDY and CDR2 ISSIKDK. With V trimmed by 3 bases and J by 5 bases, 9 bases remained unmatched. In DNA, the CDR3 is TGTGCAGCAACCGAAGGGGATACTGACACAGCACAACTCTTCTTT. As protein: CAATEGDTDTAQLFF.